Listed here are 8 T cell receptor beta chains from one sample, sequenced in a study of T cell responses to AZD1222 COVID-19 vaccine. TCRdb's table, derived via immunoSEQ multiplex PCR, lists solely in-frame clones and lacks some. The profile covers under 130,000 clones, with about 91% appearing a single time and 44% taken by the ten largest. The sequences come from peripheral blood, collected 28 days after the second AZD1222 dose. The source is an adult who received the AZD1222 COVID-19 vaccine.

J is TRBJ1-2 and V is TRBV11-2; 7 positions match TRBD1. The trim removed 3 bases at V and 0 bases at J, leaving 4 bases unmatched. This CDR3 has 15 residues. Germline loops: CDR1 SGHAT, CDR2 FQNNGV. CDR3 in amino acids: CASSFGTATNYGYTF. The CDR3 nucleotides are TGTGCCAGCAGCTTTGGGACAGCTACTAACTATGGCTACACCTTC. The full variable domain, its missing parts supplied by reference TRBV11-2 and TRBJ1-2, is EAGVAQSPRYKIIEKRQSVAFWCNPISGHATLYWYQQILGQGPKLLIQFQNNGVVDDSQLPKDRFSAERLKGVDSTLKIQPAKLEDSAVYLCASSFGTATNYGYTFGSGTRLTVV.

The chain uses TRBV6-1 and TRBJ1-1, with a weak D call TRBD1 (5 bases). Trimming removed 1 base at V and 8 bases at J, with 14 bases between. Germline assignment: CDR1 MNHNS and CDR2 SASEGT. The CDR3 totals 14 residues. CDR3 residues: CASSEDPGRSEAFF. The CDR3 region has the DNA TGTGCCAGCAGTGAAGACCCAGGGAGGTCCGAAGCTTTCTTT.

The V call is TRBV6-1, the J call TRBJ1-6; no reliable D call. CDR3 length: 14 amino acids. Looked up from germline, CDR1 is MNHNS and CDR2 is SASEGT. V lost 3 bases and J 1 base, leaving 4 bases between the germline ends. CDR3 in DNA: TGTGCCAGCAGTGAGTCATCCTATAATTCACCCCTCCACTTT. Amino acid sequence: CASSESSYNSPLHF.

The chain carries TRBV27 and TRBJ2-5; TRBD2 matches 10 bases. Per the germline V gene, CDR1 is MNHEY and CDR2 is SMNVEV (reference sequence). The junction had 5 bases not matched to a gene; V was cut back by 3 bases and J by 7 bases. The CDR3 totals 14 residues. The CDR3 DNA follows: TGTGCCAGCAGTTTGAGCGGGAGGGGGGGGACCCAGTACTTC. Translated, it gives CASSLSGRGGTQYF.

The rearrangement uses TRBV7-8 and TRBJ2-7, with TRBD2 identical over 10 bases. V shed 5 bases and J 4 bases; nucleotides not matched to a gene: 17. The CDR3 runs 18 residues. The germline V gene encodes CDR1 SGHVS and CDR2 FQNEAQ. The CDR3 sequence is CASSLLYTSSGSGYEQYF. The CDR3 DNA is TGTGCCAGCAGCCTCCTATATACCTCTAGCGGGAGCGGGTACGAGCAGTACTTC. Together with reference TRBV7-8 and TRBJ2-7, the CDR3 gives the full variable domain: GAGVSQSPRYKVAKRGQDVALRCDPISGHVSLFWYQQALGQGPEFLTYFQNEAQLDKSGLPSDRFFAERPEGSVSTLKIQRTQQEDSAVYLCASSLLYTSSGSGYEQYFGPGTRLTVT.

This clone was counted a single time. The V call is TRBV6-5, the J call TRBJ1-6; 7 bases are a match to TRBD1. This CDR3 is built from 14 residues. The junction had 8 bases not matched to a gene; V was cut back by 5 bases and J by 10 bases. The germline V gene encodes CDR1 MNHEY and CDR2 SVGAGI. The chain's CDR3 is CASSIDRDGSPLHF. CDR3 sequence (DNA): TGTGCCAGCAGTATCGACAGGGACGGGTCACCCCTCCACTTT.

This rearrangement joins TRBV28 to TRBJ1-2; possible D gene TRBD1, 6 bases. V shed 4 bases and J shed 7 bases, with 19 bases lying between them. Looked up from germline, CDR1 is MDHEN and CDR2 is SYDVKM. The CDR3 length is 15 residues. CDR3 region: CASSSLGGASGGYTF. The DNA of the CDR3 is TGTGCCAGCAGTTCGCTTGGGGGCGCCTCGGGTGGCTACACCTTC.

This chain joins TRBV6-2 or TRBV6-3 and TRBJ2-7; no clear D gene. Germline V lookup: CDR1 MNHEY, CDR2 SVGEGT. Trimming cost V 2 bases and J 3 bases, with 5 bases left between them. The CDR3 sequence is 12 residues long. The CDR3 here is CASSYGLYEQYF. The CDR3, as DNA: TGTGCCAGCAGTTACGGGCTCTACGAGCAGTACTTC.